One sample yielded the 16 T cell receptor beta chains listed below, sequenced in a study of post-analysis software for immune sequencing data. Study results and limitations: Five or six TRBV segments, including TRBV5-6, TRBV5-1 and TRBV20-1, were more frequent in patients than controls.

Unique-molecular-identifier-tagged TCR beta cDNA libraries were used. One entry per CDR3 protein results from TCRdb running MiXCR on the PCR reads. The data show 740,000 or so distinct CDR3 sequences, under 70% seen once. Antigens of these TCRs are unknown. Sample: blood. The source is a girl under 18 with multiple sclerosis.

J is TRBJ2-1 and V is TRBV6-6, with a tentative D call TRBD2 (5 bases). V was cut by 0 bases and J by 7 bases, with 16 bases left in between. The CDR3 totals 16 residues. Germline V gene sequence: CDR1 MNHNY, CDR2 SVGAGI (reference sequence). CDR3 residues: CASSYSAGLRRNEQFF. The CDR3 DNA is TGTGCCAGCAGTTACTCGGCGGGTTTAAGAAGGAATGAGCAGTTCTTC.

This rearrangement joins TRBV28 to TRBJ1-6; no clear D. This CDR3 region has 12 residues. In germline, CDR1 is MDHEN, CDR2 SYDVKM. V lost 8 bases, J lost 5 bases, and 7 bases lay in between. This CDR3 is CASQRDNSPLHF. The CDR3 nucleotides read TGTGCCAGCCAGAGGGATAATTCACCCCTCCACTTT.

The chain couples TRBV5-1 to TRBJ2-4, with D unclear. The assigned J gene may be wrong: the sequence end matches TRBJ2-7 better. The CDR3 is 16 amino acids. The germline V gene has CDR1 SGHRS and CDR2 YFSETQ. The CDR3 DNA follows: TGCGCCAGCAGCCTGGCTGGGAACTCGTTCTCCTACGAGCAGTACTTC. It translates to CASSLAGNSFSYEQYF.

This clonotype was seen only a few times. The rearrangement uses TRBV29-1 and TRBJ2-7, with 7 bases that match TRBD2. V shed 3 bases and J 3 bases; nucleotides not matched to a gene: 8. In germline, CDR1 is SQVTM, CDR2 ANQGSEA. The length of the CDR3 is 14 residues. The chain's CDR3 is CSVEGGTTNYEQYF. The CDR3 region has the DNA TGCAGCGTTGAGGGAGGGACTACGAACTACGAGCAGTACTTC.

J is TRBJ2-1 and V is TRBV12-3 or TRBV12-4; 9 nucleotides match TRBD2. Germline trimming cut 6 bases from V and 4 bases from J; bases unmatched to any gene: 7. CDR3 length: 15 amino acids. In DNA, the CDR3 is TGTGCCAGCAGAACCCTAGCGGGGTCATACAATGAGCAGTTCTTC. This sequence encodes CASRTLAGSYNEQFF.

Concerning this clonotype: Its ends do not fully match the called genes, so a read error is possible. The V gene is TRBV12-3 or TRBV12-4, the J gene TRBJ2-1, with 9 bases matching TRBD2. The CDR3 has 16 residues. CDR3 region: CACSLARSGRRIEQFF. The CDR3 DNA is TGTGCCTGCAGTTTAGCGCGAAGCGGGAGGAGGATTGAGCAGTTCTTC.

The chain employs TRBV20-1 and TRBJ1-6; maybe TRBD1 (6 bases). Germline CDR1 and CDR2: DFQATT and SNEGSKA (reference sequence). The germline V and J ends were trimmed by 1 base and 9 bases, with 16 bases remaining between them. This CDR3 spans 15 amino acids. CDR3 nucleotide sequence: TGCAGTGCTAGAGGTCCGGTTGGAGGGGGTTCACCCCTCCACTTT. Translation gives CSARGPVGGGSPLHF.

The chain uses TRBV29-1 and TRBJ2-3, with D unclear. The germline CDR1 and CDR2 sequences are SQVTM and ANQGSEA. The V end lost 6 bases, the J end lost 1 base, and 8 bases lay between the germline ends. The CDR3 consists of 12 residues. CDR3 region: CSVGKGTDTQYF. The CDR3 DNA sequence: TGCAGCGTAGGTAAAGGCACAGATACGCAGTATTTT.

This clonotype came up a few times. CDR3 in amino acids: CASSPGTSGGAVTFF. CDR3 DNA sequence: TGTGCCAGCAGCCCCGGGACTAGCGGGGGGGCTGTAACGTTCTTC. The V call is TRBV7-3, the J call TRBJ2-1; 16 bases are a match to TRBD2. The CDR3 runs to 15 residues. Germline V gene data show CDR1 as SGHTA and CDR2 as FQGTGA. V dropped 5 bases and J dropped 15; count of bases not matched to a gene: 10.

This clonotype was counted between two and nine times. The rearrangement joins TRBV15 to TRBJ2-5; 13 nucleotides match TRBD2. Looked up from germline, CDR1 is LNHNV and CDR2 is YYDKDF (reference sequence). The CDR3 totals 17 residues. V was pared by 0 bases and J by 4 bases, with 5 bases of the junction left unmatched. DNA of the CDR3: TGTGCCACCAGCAGAGATGGACTAGCGGGAGATTCAGAGACCCAGTACTTC. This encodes CATSRDGLAGDSETQYF.

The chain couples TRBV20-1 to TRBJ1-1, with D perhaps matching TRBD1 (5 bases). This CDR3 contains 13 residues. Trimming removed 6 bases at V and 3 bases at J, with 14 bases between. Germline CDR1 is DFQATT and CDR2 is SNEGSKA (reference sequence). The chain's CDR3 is CSARQGRDTEAFF. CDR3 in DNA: TGCAGTGCCCGTCAAGGCAGGGACACTGAAGCTTTCTTT.

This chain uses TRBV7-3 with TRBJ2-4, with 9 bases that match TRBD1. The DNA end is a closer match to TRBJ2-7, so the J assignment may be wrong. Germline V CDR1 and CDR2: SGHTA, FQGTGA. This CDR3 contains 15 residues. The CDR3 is CASSRGGTGFYEQYF. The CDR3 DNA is TGTGCCAGCAGCCGAGGGGGGACAGGGTTCTACGAGCAGTACTTC.

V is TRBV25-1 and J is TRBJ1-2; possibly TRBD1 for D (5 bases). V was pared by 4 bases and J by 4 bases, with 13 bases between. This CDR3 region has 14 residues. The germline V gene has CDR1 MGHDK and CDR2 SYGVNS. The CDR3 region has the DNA TGTGCCAGCAGTGCATCCGGGACGGTCTATGGCTACACCTTC. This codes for CASSASGTVYGYTF.

The CDR3 sequence is CASSLAEGGSSYEQYF. In DNA form, the CDR3 reads TGTGCCAGCAGTTTAGCTGAGGGAGGGAGCTCCTACGAGCAGTACTTC. V gene TRBV12-3 or TRBV12-4 combines with J gene TRBJ2-7, with 7 bases fitting TRBD2. The V and J ends lost 0 bases and 0 bases, in that order; junction bases with no gene match: 5. This CDR3 comprises 16 residues.

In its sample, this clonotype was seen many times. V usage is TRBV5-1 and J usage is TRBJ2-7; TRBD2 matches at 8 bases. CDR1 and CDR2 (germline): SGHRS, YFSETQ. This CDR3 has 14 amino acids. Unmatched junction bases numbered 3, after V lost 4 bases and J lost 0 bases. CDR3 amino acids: CASSLSGDSYEQYF. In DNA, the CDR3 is TGCGCCAGCAGCCTTAGCGGGGACTCCTACGAGCAGTACTTC.

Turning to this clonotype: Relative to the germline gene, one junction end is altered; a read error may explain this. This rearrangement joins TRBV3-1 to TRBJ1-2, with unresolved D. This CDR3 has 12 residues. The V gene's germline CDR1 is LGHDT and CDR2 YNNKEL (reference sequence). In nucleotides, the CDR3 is TGCGCCAGCAGCCAAGAGACTTATGGCTACACCTTC. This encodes CASSQETYGYTF. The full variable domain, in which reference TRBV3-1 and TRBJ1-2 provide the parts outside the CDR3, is DTAVSQTPKYLVTQMGNDKSIKCEQNLGHDTMYWYKQDSKKFLKIMFSYNNKELIINETVPNRFSPKSPDKAHLNLHINSLELGDSAVYFCASSQETYGYTFGSGTRLTVV.